This T cell receptor beta chain came from a study of blood T cell repertoires in COVID-19. About the study: COVID-19 samples collected from the United States, Italy and Spain covered acute and convalescent phases. T cells, B-cell-depleted T cells, or PBMCs provided the cDNA or gDNA that served as material.

CDR1 is SEHNR and CDR2 is FQNEAQ in the germline V gene (reference sequence). The CDR3 totals 17 residues. Trimming took 0 bases from V and 0 from J, leaving 12 bases between them. In the authors' workflow: For nucleated cells, counts were estimated from reference gene primer amplification. Libraries were prepared by immunoSEQ multiplex PCR; TCRdb keeps only in-frame clonotypes and omits some of them. The D gene and trimming were derived from the DNA, and the V and J assignments and clone size from that table. This sample has 300,000 to 350,000 clones; over 80% occur once, and the top ten carry more than 7.5%. Seattle researchers signed up patients amid active infection and tracked them longitudinally.

Sequencing was carried out using peripheral blood. The sequence came from a man under 40 with COVID-19, enrolled during active disease. This rearrangement joins TRBV7-9 to TRBJ1-3, with D unresolved. The CDR3 DNA is TGTGCCAGCAGCTTAGCGGGCCTTACCACCTCTGGAAACACCATATATTTT. This sequence encodes CASSLAGLTTSGNTIYF.